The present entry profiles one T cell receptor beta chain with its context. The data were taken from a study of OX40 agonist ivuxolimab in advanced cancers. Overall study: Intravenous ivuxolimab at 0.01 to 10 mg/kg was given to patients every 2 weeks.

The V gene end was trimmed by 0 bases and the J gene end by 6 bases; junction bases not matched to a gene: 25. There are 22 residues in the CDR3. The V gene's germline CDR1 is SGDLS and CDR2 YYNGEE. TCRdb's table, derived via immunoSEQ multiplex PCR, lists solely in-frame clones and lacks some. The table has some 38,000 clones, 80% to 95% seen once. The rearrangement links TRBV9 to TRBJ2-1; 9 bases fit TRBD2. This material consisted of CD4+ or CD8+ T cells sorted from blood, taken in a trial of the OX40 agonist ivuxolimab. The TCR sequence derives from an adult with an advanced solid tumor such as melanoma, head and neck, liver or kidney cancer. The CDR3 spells CASSVGNFVREGGGHYGNEQFF. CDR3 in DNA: TGTGCCAGCAGCGTAGGGAATTTCGTGCGGGAGGGAGGCGGACACTACGGCAATGAGCAGTTCTTC.